This passage covers 30 T cell receptor beta chains from one sample sequenced in a study of T cells in Graves' hyperthyroidism and ophthalmopathy. Template material for amplifying TCR beta CDR3 regions consisted of RNA transcripts. HTBI primers were employed in a first-round RT-PCR of the TCR CDR3. TCRdb passed the multiplex PCR reads through MiXCR, listing each CDR3 protein once. The profile shows 400,000 or so distinct CDR3 sequences, over 12% of them singletons. The sample comprised blood. The receptor set was obtained from a woman aged 60-70 years with Graves' ophthalmopathy.

V and J are TRBV6-1 and TRBJ1-1; the D gene is possibly TRBD1 (5 bases). Trimming stripped 6 bases from V and 1 base from J, with 12 bases between. Germline V lookup: CDR1 MNHNS, CDR2 SASEGT. The CDR3 is 14 amino acids. This CDR3 reads CASRPPGRNTEAFF. DNA for the CDR3: TGTGCCAGCAGGCCCCCAGGGAGGAACACTGAAGCTTTCTTT.

As for this clonotype: Being one base from a much bigger clone, this may be a read error. The chain combines TRBV27 with TRBJ2-7, with TRBD2 identical over 12 bases. Trimming took 1 base from V and 6 from J; bases not matched to a gene: 7. The CDR3 contains 16 residues. CDR1 and CDR2 from the germline V gene are MNHEY and SMNVEV (reference sequence). In DNA, the CDR3 is TGTGCCAGCAGTTTATTGACTAGCGGGAGATTGGGCGAGCAGTACTTC. This encodes CASSLLTSGRLGEQYF.

The sample holds one count of this clonotype. The J gene is TRBJ2-5, the V gene TRBV6-5; 9 bases agree with TRBD2. This CDR3 has 16 amino acids. Germline loops: CDR1 MNHEY, CDR2 SVGAGI. The J segment lost 8 bases and the V segment lost 4 bases, leaving 14 bases of the junction unmatched. This chain's CDR3 is CASSSRGGRGRSTQYF. The CDR3 bases are TGTGCCAGCAGTTCAAGGGGCGGGAGGGGGAGAAGTACCCAGTACTTC.

V usage is TRBV6-1 and J usage is TRBJ2-2; tentative D call: TRBD2 (5 bases). Germline V gives CDR1 MNHNS, CDR2 SASEGT. V was clipped by 6 bases and J by 4 bases, with 12 bases between them. The CDR3 totals 14 residues. The CDR3 DNA sequence: TGTGCCAGCAGATCTCTAGCAAGCACCGGGGAGCTGTTTTTT. It encodes CASRSLASTGELFF.

This clonotype has a count of ten or more. The chain combines TRBV20-1 with TRBJ2-1; 16 nucleotides match TRBD2. Germline lookup yields CDR1 DFQATT and CDR2 SNEGSKA (reference sequence). The length of the CDR3 is 15 residues. V gave up 4 bases and J gave up 7 bases; unmatched junction bases: 4. The CDR3 coding sequence is TGCAGTGCTATGGGACTAGCGGGAGGGAGGAATGAGCAGTTCTTC. Amino acids: CSAMGLAGGRNEQFF.

About this clonotype: A much larger clone differs by one base, so this may be a read error. The chain has TRBV28 and TRBJ1-1, with 8 positions matching TRBD1. The CDR3 is 15 residues long. From germline, CDR1 is MDHEN and CDR2 SYDVKM. CDR3 protein: CANSLSGGGYTEAFF. CDR3 DNA sequence: TGTGCCAACAGTTTATCAGGGGGCGGGTACACTGAAGCTTTCTTT. Full variable domain (outside the CDR3, taken from reference TRBV28 and TRBJ1-1): DVKVTQSSRYLVKRTGEKVFLECVQDMDHENMFWYRQDPGLGLRLIYFSYDVKMKEKGDIPEGYSVSREKKERFSLILESASTNQTSMYLCANSLSGGGYTEAFFGQGTRLTVV.

This clonotype was picked up a small number of times. The chain links TRBV5-1 to TRBJ2-2; the D is unclear. The CDR3 has 13 amino acids. The ends were cut back, 4 bases at V and 4 bases at J, with 8 bases in the middle. Germline V CDR1 and CDR2: SGHRS, YFSETQ. The CDR3 spells CASSADLTGELFF. For the CDR3, the DNA is TGCGCCAGCAGCGCCGACCTCACCGGGGAGCTGTTTTTT.

In this sample, this clonotype turned up many times. The V gene is TRBV11-2, the J gene TRBJ2-7, with 11 positions matching TRBD1. CDR3 size: 14 residues. The V segment lost 5 bases and the J segment 5 bases; nucleotides outside the gene matches: 5. Germline V gene data show CDR1 as SGHAT and CDR2 as FQNNGV. The CDR3, as DNA: TGTGCCAGCAGCCCGGACAGGGGGCAGGACGAGCAGTACTTC. As protein: CASSPDRGQDEQYF. The full variable domain, completed using reference TRBV11-2 and TRBJ2-7, is EAGVAQSPRYKIIEKRQSVAFWCNPISGHATLYWYQQILGQGPKLLIQFQNNGVVDDSQLPKDRFSAERLKGVDSTLKIQPAKLEDSAVYLCASSPDRGQDEQYFGPGTRLTVT.

The rearrangement links TRBV20-1 to TRBJ2-7; 10 positions agree with TRBD1. Per the germline V gene, CDR1 is DFQATT and CDR2 is SNEGSKA (reference sequence). CDR3 length equals 14 residues. The J segment lost 5 bases and the V segment lost 1 base, leaving 5 bases of the junction unmatched. The chain's CDR3 is CSARVWGTGDEQYF. In DNA, the CDR3 is TGCAGTGCTAGAGTGTGGGGGACAGGGGACGAGCAGTACTTC.

The table lists this clonotype with many counts. This sequence joins TRBV19 and TRBJ1-5, with D unclear. Per the germline V gene, CDR1 is LNHDA and CDR2 is SQIVND (reference sequence). V dropped 5 bases and J dropped 4 bases, with 18 bases sitting between them. CDR3 length equals 16 residues. CDR3 DNA: TGTGCCAGTAGTGTTTCGCCTGGGCGCGGTAATCAGCCCCAGCATTTT. Translation: CASSVSPGRGNQPQHF.

Many counts were recorded for this clonotype. J is TRBJ2-2 and V is TRBV12-3 or TRBV12-4; tentatively, D is TRBD2 (5 bases). V was cut by 2 bases and J by 2 bases, with 6 bases left in between. This CDR3 comprises 14 residues. In DNA form, the CDR3 reads TGTGCCAGCAGTTTACTAGCCAACACCGGGGAGCTGTTTTTT. It encodes CASSLLANTGELFF.

This clonotype was seen at least ten times. This sequence joins TRBV6-6 and TRBJ2-1, with 10 bases lining up with TRBD2. CDR1 MNHNY and CDR2 SVGAGI come from the germline V gene (reference sequence). Losses at the gene ends were 2 bases for V and 6 bases for J; bases not matched to a gene: 4. The CDR3 totals 15 residues. CDR3 DNA: TGTGCCAGCAGTTACAGAGCGGGAGGGCGCAATGAGCAGTTCTTC. Amino acid sequence: CASSYRAGGRNEQFF.

This clonotype was seen many times. V usage is TRBV20-1 and J usage is TRBJ1-1; TRBD1 agrees at 7 bases. The junction had 9 bases not matched to a gene; V was cut back by 5 bases and J by 0 bases. Looked up from germline, CDR1 is DFQATT and CDR2 is SNEGSKA (reference sequence). CDR3 length: 15 amino acids. Written as DNA, the CDR3 is TGCAGTGCTCAGGAAATACAGGGGCTGAACACTGAAGCTTTCTTT. Protein: CSAQEIQGLNTEAFF.

In this sample, this clonotype turned up many times. The chain uses TRBV28 and TRBJ1-5, with 8 bases that match TRBD1. In germline, CDR1 is MDHEN, CDR2 SYDVKM. CDR3 length equals 14 residues. The V segment lost 5 bases and the J segment 8 bases; nucleotides outside the gene matches: 8. CDR3 nucleotides: TGTGCCAGCAGTACCGGACAGGGTTGGAAGCCCCAGCATTTT. Amino acids: CASSTGQGWKPQHF.

This clonotype was seen ten or more times. V usage is TRBV20-1 and J usage is TRBJ2-3, with TRBD2 identical over 7 bases. The CDR3 contains 17 residues. CDR1 and CDR2 (germline): DFQATT, SNEGSKA (reference sequence). V lost 3 bases and J lost 1; bases outside the gene matches: 13. CDR3 amino acids: CSAREGWREIGTDTQYF. The CDR3 DNA sequence: TGCAGTGCTAGGGAGGGTTGGCGGGAGATTGGCACAGATACGCAGTATTTT.

This clonotype was seen more than once but under ten times. The rearrangement joins TRBV6-1 to TRBJ1-5; D possibly corresponds to TRBD1 (6 bases). V gave up 6 bases and J gave up 5 bases, with 11 bases separating them. This CDR3 spans 13 amino acids. Germline CDR1 and CDR2: MNHNS and SASEGT. In nucleotides, the CDR3 is TGTGCCAGCAGAATACAGGGAGATCAGCCCCAGCATTTT. Its protein is CASRIQGDQPQHF.

This sequence joins TRBV28 and TRBJ1-2; 9 bases match TRBD1. The germline V gene has CDR1 MDHEN and CDR2 SYDVKM. V lost 6 bases to trimming and J lost 3 bases; unmatched junction nucleotides: 8. The CDR3 is 15 residues long. The CDR3 loop is CASSPGTGRDYGYTF. Here the CDR3 DNA reads TGTGCCAGCAGCCCCGGGACAGGGAGAGACTATGGCTACACCTTC.

This clonotype has a count of ten or more. The chain recombines TRBV12-3 or TRBV12-4 with TRBJ1-2, with D perhaps matching TRBD1 (5 bases). The CDR3 runs to 13 residues. V lost 6 bases and J lost 4, with 12 bases in between. CDR3 amino acids: CASSRTTTYGYTF. For the CDR3, the DNA is TGTGCCAGCAGCAGGACAACAACCTATGGCTACACCTTC.

The table lists this clonotype with a few counts. The chain joins TRBV11-2 to TRBJ2-7; maybe TRBD1 (7 bases). V was clipped by 1 base and J by 3 bases, with 13 bases between them. There are 15 residues in the CDR3. Germline assignment: CDR1 SGHAT and CDR2 FQNNGV. The CDR3 loop is CASSLAGGSYYEQYF. The DNA for the CDR3 is TGTGCCAGCAGCTTAGCAGGGGGGTCTTACTACGAGCAGTACTTC.

This clonotype showed up many times. The chain has TRBV9 and TRBJ2-3, with D unclear. Deletions cut 4 bases from V and 3 bases from J, with 18 bases between. CDR1 and CDR2 (germline): SGDLS, YYNGEE. The CDR3 is 16 amino acids. The CDR3: CASSSGGGQRTDTQYF. As DNA, the CDR3 is TGTGCCAGCAGCTCGGGCGGCGGCCAGAGAACAGATACGCAGTATTTT.

There are a few counts of this clonotype. The chain recombines TRBV3-1 with TRBJ1-3, with D uncertain. The CDR3 sequence is 14 residues long. V gave up 7 bases and J gave up 0 bases, with 10 bases separating them. CDR1 and CDR2 (germline): LGHDT, YNNKEL (reference sequence). The CDR3 region has the DNA TGTGCCAGCACAGGCAGCACCTCTGGAAACACCATATATTTT. This encodes CASTGSTSGNTIYF.

There are a few counts of this clonotype. This chain links TRBV14 with TRBJ2-7, with D possibly TRBD2 on 6 matching bases. The germline CDR1 and CDR2 sequences are SGHDN and FVKESK. Trimming stripped 1 base from V and 4 bases from J, with 17 bases between. This CDR3 has 16 residues. For the CDR3, the DNA is TGTGCCAGCAGCCAAGGAGGGGCGGGATGGATATACGAGCAGTACTTC. The encoded protein is CASSQGGAGWIYEQYF.

In its sample, this clonotype was seen many times. J is TRBJ1-4 and V is TRBV3-1; maybe TRBD1 (6 bases). V was pared by 5 bases and J by 6 bases, with 13 bases between. Germline assignment: CDR1 LGHDT and CDR2 YNNKEL (reference sequence). CDR3 length: 14 amino acids. The CDR3 spells CASSSTGMDEKLFF. The CDR3 DNA is TGTGCCAGCAGCTCTACAGGGATGGATGAAAAACTGTTTTTT.

This clonotype occurred many times. The chain employs TRBV2 and TRBJ2-7, with 11 positions matching TRBD1. The CDR3 totals 15 residues. Germline V lookup: CDR1 SNHLY, CDR2 FYNNEI. Trimming at V came to 7 bases and at J to 2 bases, leaving 7 bases not matched to a gene. CDR3 amino acids: CASNIPGQGAYEQYF. CDR3 DNA: TGTGCCAGCAATATACCGGGACAGGGGGCCTACGAGCAGTACTTC.

The genes are TRBV5-1 and TRBJ2-3, with 14 bases matching TRBD2. Per germline, CDR1 SGHRS and CDR2 YFSETQ. J was trimmed by 3 bases and V by 2 bases; bases with no gene match: 8. The CDR3 is made up of 18 amino acids. The CDR3 sequence is CASSLELWTSGRTDTQYF. CDR3 coding DNA: TGCGCCAGCAGCTTAGAACTATGGACTAGCGGGAGGACAGATACGCAGTATTTT. Filled out from reference TRBV5-1 and TRBJ2-3, the complete variable domain reads KAGVTQTPRYLIKTRGQQVTLSCSPISGHRSVSWYQQTPGQGLQFLFEYFSETQRNKGNFPGRFSGRQFSNSRSEMNVSTLELGDSALYLCASSLELWTSGRTDTQYFGPGTRLTVL.

This clonotype was seen ten or more times. The chain joins TRBV7-8 to TRBJ2-7, with 7 positions matching TRBD2. This CDR3 contains 13 residues. The trim removed 3 bases at V and 5 bases at J, leaving 4 bases unmatched. Looked up from germline, CDR1 is SGHVS and CDR2 is FQNEAQ. As DNA, the CDR3 is TGTGCCAGCAGCTTGGGAGGGAACCACGAGCAGTACTTC. Translation: CASSLGGNHEQYF.

In this sample, this clonotype turned up a few times. The chain employs TRBV10-3 and TRBJ2-7, with TRBD1 matching over 12 bases. Germline V lookup: CDR1 ENHRY, CDR2 SYGVKD. V was clipped by 6 bases and J by 2 bases; unmatched bases: 2. The CDR3 length is 14 residues. CDR3 region: CAIRGTGGAYEQYF. In nucleotides, the CDR3 is TGTGCCATCAGAGGGACAGGGGGCGCCTACGAGCAGTACTTC.

This clonotype was seen more than once but under ten times. The V and J genes are TRBV12-3 or TRBV12-4 and TRBJ2-7, with TRBD2 matching 10 bases. Trimming removed 2 bases from V and 2 bases from J; junction bases left unmatched: 9. CDR3 length equals 17 residues. The DNA for the CDR3 is TGTGCCAGCAGTTTAATCTCCGGGACTAGCGTCGCCTACGAGCAGTACTTC. Protein product: CASSLISGTSVAYEQYF.

Note on this clonotype: This may be a read error, as it is one base from a much larger clone. The gene calls are TRBV28 and TRBJ1-2, with D unclear. Germline lookup yields CDR1 MDHEN and CDR2 SYDVKM. This CDR3 comprises 13 residues. CDR3 sequence: CPSSDELSYGYTF. The CDR3 DNA reads TGTCCCAGCAGCGACGAGCTCTCCTATGGCTACACCTTC.

This clonotype was seen many times. The V call is TRBV9, the J call TRBJ2-2, with 7 bases identical to TRBD1. V lost 0 bases and J lost 1; bases outside the gene matches: 3. CDR1 SGDLS and CDR2 YYNGEE come from the germline V gene. This CDR3 is 16 amino acids long. The DNA for the CDR3 is TGTGCCAGCAGCGTAGAAACAGGGGTGAACACCGGGGAGCTGTTTTTT. Encoded protein: CASSVETGVNTGELFF.